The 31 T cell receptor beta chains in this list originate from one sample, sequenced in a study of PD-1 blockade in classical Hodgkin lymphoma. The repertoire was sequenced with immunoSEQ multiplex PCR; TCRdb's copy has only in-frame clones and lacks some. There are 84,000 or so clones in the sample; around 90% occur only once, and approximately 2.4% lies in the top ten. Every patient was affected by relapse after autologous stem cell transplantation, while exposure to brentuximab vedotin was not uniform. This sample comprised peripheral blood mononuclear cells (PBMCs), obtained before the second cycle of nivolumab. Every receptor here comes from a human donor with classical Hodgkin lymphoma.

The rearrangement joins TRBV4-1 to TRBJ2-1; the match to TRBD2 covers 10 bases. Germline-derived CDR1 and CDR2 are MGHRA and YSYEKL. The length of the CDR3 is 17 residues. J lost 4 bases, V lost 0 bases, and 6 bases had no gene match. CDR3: CASSQDLSGRGYNEQFF. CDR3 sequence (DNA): TGCGCCAGCAGCCAAGACTTGAGCGGGAGGGGTTACAATGAGCAGTTCTTC.

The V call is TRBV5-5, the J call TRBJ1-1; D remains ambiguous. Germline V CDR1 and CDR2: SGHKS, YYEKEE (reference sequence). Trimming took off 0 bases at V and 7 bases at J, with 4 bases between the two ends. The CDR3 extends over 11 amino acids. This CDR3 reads CASSLALEAFF. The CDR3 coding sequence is TGTGCCAGCAGCTTGGCCCTTGAAGCTTTCTTT.

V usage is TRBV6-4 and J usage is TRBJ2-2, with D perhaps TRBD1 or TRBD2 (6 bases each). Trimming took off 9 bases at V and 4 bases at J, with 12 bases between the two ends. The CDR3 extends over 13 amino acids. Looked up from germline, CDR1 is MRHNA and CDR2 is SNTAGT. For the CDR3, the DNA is TGTGCCAGAGAGGGGGGAGTCACCGGGGAGCTGTTTTTT. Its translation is CAREGGVTGELFF.

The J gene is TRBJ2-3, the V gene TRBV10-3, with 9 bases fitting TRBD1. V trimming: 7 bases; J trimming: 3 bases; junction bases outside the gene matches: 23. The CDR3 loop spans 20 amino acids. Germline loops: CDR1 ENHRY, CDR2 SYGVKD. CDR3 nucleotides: TGTGCCATCACCGGGACAGGGTTGTTCGGAGGTGCCACCGGTACAGATACGCAGTATTTT. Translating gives CAITGTGLFGGATGTDTQYF.

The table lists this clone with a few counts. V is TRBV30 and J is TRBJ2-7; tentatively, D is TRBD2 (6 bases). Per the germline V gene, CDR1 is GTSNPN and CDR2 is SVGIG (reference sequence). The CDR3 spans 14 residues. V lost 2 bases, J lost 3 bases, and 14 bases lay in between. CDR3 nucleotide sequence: TGTGCCTGGAGTTTAGGGCGGGGTCTCTACGAGCAGTACTTC. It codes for CAWSLGRGLYEQYF.

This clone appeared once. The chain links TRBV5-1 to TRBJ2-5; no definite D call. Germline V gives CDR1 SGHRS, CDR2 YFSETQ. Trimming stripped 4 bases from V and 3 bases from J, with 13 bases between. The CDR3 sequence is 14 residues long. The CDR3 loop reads CASSRVVGEETQYF. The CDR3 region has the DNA TGCGCCAGCAGCCGAGTAGTCGGAGAAGAGACCCAGTACTTC.

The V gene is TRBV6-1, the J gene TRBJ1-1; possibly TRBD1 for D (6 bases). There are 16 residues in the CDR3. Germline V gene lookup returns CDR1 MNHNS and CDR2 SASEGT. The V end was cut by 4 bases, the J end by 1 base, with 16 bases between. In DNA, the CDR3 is TGTGCCAGCAGTGGAAGGAGCGGGGGCACGAACACTGAAGCTTTCTTT. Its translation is CASSGRSGGTNTEAFF.

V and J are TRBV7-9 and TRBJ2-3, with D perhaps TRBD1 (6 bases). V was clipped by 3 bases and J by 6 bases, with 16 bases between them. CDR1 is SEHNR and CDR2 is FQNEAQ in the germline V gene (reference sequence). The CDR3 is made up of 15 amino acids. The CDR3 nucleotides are TGTGCCAGCAGCTTCAGGGGACGGGCACAGGATACGCAGTATTTT. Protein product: CASSFRGRAQDTQYF.

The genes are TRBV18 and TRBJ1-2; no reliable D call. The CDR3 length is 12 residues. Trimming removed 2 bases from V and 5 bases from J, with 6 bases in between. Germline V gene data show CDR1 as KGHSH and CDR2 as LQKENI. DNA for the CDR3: TGTGCCAGCTCACCATCACGGTATGGCTACACCTTC. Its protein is CASSPSRYGYTF.

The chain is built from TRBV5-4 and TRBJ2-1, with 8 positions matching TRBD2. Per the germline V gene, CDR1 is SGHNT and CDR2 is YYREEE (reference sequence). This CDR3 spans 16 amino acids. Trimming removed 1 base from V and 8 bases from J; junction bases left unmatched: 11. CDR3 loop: CASSLRTSRDWDEQFF. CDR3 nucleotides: TGTGCCAGCAGCTTGAGGACTAGCAGAGATTGGGATGAGCAGTTCTTC.

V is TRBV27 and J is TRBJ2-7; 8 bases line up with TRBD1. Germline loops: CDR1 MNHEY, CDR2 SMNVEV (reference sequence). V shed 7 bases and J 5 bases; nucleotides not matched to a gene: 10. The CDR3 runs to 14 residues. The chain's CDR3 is CASTNYQGAHEQYF. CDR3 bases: TGTGCCAGCACCAATTACCAGGGGGCGCACGAGCAGTACTTC.

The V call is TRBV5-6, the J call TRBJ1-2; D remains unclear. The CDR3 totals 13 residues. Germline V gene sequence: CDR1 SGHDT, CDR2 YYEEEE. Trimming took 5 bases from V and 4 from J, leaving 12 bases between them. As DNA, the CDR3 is TGTGCCAGCAGGAATTTTGGATTCTATGGCTACACCTTC. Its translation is CASRNFGFYGYTF.

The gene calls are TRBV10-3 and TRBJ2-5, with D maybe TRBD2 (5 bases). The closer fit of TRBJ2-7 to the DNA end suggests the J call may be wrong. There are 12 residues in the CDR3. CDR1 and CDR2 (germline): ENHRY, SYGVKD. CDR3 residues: CAIGRAFYEQYF. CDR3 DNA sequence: TGTGCCATCGGGAGAGCTTTCTACGAGCAGTACTTC.

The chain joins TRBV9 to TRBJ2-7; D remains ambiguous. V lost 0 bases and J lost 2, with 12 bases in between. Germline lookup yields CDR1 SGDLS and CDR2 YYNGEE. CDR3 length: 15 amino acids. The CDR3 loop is CASSVGLGNTYEQYF. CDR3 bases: TGTGCCAGCAGCGTAGGTTTGGGCAACACCTACGAGCAGTACTTC.

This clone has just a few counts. The CDR3 protein is CASWGYTEAFF. The CDR3 nucleotides read TGTGCCAGCTGGGGGTACACTGAAGCTTTCTTT. The chain is built from TRBV28 and TRBJ1-1; a possible D gene is TRBD1 (5 bases). Germline assignment: CDR1 MDHEN and CDR2 SYDVKM. With 8 bases removed from V and 3 bases from J, the gap between germline ends came to 7 bases. The CDR3 is 11 residues long.

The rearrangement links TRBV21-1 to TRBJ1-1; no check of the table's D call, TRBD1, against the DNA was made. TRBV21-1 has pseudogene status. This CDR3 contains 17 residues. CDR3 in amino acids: CASSRISRPGGQKEAFF. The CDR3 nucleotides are TGTGCCAGCAGCAGAATCTCTCGTCCAGGCGGACAGAAAGAAGCTTTCTTT.

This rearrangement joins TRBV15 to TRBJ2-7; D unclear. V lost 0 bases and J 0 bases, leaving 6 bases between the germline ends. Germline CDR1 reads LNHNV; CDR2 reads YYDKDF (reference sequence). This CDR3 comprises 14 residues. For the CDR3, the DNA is TGTGCCACCAGCAGAGACGGCAACTCCTACGAGCAGTACTTC. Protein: CATSRDGNSYEQYF.

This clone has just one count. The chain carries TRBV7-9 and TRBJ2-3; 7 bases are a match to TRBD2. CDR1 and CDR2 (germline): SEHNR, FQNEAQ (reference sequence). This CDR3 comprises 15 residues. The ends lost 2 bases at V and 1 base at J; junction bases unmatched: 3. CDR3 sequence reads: CASSLSGARTDTQYF. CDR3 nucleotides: TGTGCCAGCAGCTTAAGCGGGGCCCGCACAGATACGCAGTATTTT. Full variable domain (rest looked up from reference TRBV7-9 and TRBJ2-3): DTGVSQNPRHKITKRGQNVTFRCDPISEHNRLYWYRQTLGQGPEFLTYFQNEAQLEKSRLLSDRFSAERPKGSFSTLEIQRTEQGDSAMYLCASSLSGARTDTQYFGPGTRLTVL.

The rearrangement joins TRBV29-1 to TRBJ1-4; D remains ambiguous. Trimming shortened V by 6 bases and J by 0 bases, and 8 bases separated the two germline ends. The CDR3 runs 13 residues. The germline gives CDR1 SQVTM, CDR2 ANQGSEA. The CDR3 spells CSVGLATNEKLFF. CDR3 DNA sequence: TGCAGCGTCGGACTTGCAACTAATGAAAAACTGTTTTTT.

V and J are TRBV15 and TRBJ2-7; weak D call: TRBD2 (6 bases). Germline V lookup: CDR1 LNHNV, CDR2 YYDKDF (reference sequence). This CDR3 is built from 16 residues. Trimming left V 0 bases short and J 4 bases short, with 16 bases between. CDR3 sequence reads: CATSRDGTPGPYEQYF. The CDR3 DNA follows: TGTGCCACCAGCAGAGATGGGACTCCGGGCCCTTACGAGCAGTACTTC.

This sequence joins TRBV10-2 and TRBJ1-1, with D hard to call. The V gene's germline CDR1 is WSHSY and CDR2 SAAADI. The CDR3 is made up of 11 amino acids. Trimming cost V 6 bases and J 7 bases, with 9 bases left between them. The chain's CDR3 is CASSPTDEAFF. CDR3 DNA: TGCGCCAGCAGCCCAACAGATGAAGCTTTCTTT.

The CDR3 sequence is CASSYSADYGYTF. In nucleotides, the CDR3 is TGTGCCAGCAGTTACTCCGCGGACTATGGCTACACCTTC. The gene calls are TRBV6-6 and TRBJ1-2; D is uncertain. Trimming shortened V by 0 bases and J by 3 bases, and 5 bases separated the two germline ends. Germline values: CDR1 MNHNY, CDR2 SVGAGI (reference sequence). The CDR3 is 13 amino acids.

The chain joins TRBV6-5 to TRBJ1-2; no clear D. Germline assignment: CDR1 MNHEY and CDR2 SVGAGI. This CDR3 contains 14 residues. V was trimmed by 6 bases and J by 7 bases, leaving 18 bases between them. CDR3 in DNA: TGTGCCAGCAGGGCTGAATCCGATAGTTCTGGCTACACCTTC. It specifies CASRAESDSSGYTF.

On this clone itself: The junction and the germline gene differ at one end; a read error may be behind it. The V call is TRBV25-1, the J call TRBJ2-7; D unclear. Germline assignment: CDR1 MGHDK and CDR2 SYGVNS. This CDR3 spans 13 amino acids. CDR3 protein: CASSEGSRYERYF. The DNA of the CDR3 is TGTGCCAGCAGTGAGGGCTCCCGCTACGAGCGGTACTTC.

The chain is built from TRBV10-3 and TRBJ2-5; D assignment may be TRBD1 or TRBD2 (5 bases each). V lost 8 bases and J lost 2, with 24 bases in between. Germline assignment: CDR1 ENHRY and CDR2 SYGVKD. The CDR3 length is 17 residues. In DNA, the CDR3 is TGTGCCATCGCCAGGAACACTAGGGGCCGCGGGCAAGAGACCCAGTACTTC. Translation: CAIARNTRGRGQETQYF.

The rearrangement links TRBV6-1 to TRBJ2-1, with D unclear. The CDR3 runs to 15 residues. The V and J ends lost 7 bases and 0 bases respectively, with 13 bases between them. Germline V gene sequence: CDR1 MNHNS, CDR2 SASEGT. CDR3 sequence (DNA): TGTGCCAGCAACCTCGACCCGAGCTCCTACAATGAGCAGTTCTTC. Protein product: CASNLDPSSYNEQFF.

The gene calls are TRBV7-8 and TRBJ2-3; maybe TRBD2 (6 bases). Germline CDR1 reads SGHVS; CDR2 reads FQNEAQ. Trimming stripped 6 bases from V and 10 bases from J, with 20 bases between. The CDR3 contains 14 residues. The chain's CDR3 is CASSTFGTFRAQYF. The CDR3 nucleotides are TGTGCCAGCAGTACTTTTGGGACTTTCCGAGCGCAGTATTTT.

CDR3 residues: CASSVSGAYYNEQFF. The CDR3 DNA reads as TGTGCCAGCAGCGTTAGCGGGGCCTACTACAATGAGCAGTTCTTC. The chain links TRBV9 to TRBJ2-1; TRBD2 matches at 8 bases. CDR3 length: 15 residues. The ends lost 2 bases at V and 3 bases at J; junction bases unmatched: 4. The germline V gene encodes CDR1 SGDLS and CDR2 YYNGEE. Based on the CDR3 plus reference TRBV9 and TRBJ2-1, the full variable domain is DSGVTQTPKHLITATGQRVTLRCSPRSGDLSVYWYQQSLDQGLQFLIQYYNGEERAKGNILERFSAQQFPDLHSELNLSSLELGDSALYFCASSVSGAYYNEQFFGPGTRLTVL.

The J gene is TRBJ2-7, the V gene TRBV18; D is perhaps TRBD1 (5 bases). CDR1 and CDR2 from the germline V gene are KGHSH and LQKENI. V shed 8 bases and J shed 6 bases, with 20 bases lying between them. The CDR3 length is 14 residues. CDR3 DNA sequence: TGTGCCAGCGCGCTGTCGGCTGTGGGGCGCGAGCAGTACTTC. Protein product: CASALSAVGREQYF.

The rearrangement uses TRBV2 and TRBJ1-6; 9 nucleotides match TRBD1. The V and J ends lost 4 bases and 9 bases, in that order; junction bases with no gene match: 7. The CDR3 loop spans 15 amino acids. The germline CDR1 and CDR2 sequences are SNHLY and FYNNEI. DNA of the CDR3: TGTGCCAGCAGTGTATGGACAGGGGAGGGTTCACCCCTCCACTTT. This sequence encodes CASSVWTGEGSPLHF.

CDR3 amino acids: CASSFAHFDTEAFF. Here the CDR3 DNA reads TGTGCCAGCAGTTTCGCACACTTCGACACTGAAGCTTTCTTT. The chain joins TRBV27 to TRBJ1-1; unclear D gene. Looked up from germline, CDR1 is MNHEY and CDR2 is SMNVEV (reference sequence). Trimming pared 3 bases from V and 3 bases from J, leaving 11 bases between. The CDR3 runs to 14 residues.